This T cell receptor beta chain was sequenced during a study of T cell responses to AZD1222 COVID-19 vaccine. Study-level points and caveats: Vaccine-associated CD4 TCRs spanned spike, dominant at 160-218 and 743-854.

With 0 bases removed from V and 0 bases from J, the gap between germline ends came to 10 bases. Looked up from germline, CDR1 is SGHRS and CDR2 is YFSETQ. The CDR3 contains 16 residues. The repertoire was sequenced with immunoSEQ multiplex PCR; TCRdb's copy has only in-frame clones and lacks some. There are more than 90,000 clones in the sample; 88% occur only once, and roughly 3.8% lies in the top ten. In regard to this clone: Its cognate antigen is unknown.

This clonotype was obtained from an adult who received the AZD1222 COVID-19 vaccine. The chain uses TRBV5-1 and TRBJ1-5; perhaps TRBD1 as D (6 bases). The specimen comprised peripheral blood, sampled 28 days after the second AZD1222 dose. DNA of the CDR3: TGCGCCAGCAGCTTGGGCTCAGGGGTTAGCAATCAGCCCCAGCATTTT. Translating gives CASSLGSGVSNQPQHF.